A selection of T cell receptor beta chains follows, all from one sample in a study of blood T cell repertoires in COVID-19. TCRdb's copy holds only in-frame clones and misses some; the assay was immunoSEQ multiplex PCR. The sample lists hundreds of thousands of clones, around 89% occurring once. Sample: peripheral blood. These receptors all stem from a woman between 18 and 29 years old with acute or convalescent COVID-19. CDR3s include the opening cysteine and the closing phenylalanine or tryptophan. A D gene is named only where the DNA matches it firmly. Clone size is shown for a subset of rows, as once, few, many or a class of expanded clone.

clone size	D gene	J gene	V gene	CDR3 protein	CDR3 DNA
once	.	TRBJ2-7	TRBV4-1	CASSQVGGRSSYEQYF	TGCGCCAGCAGCCAAGTGGGGGGAAGGAGCTCCTACGAGCAGTACTTC
.	.	TRBJ1-6	TRBV6-5	CASSYVGGSDNSPLHF	TGTGCCAGCAGTTACGTCGGGGGAAGTGATAATTCACCCCTCCACTTT
.	TRBD1	TRBJ1-1	TRBV5-1	CASSLVPQGAGNTEAFF	TGCGCCAGCAGCTTGGTCCCACAGGGGGCTGGGAACACTGAAGCTTTCTTT
.	TRBD1	TRBJ1-2	TRBV29-1	CSVDNRGLWDYGYTF	TGCAGCGTTGATAACAGGGGACTTTGGGACTATGGCTACACCTTC
.	.	TRBJ1-2	TRBV6-2/TRBV6-3	CASSYMTAYGYTF	TGTGCCAGCAGTTACATGACAGCTTATGGCTACACCTTC
.	TRBD1	TRBJ1-2	TRBV7-9	CASRIRGQVNYTF	TGTGCCAGCAGAATCAGGGGACAGGTCAACTACACCTTC
.	TRBD1	TRBJ2-2	TRBV9	CASSPIPGGGNTGELFF	TGTGCCAGCAGCCCTATCCCAGGGGGCGGGAACACCGGGGAGCTGTTTTTT
.	.	TRBJ1-3	TRBV29-1	CSVVTGLGNTIYF	TGCAGCGTAGTGACAGGTTTGGGAAACACCATATATTTT
once	TRBD2	TRBJ2-2	TRBV9	CASSAGGRNTGELFF	TGTGCCAGCAGCGCGGGGGGGAGGAACACCGGGGAGCTGTTTTTT
.	.	TRBJ1-1	TRBV5-4	CASSSVGGTNTEAFF	TGTGCCAGCAGCTCGGTGGGGGGAACTAACACTGAAGCTTTCTTT
.	.	TRBJ1-4	TRBV3-1/TRBV3-2	CASSHPAGTNEKLFF	TGTGCCAGCAGCCACCCAGCAGGGACTAATGAAAAACTGTTTTTT
.	TRBD1	TRBJ1-1	TRBV6-2/TRBV6-3	CASSIGQGLEAFF	TGTGCCAGCAGTATCGGACAGGGCCTTGAAGCTTTCTTT
.	.	TRBJ2-3	TRBV7-2	CASSTGLTSSTDTQYF	TGTGCCAGCAGCACCGGACTAACCTCTAGCACAGATACGCAGTATTTT
.	TRBD2	TRBJ2-2	TRBV6-2/TRBV6-3	CASSYAGRSGGAPGELFF	TGTGCCAGCAGTTACGCCGGTAGGAGCGGGGGGGCCCCCGGGGAGCTGTTTTTT
.	.	TRBJ1-2	TRBV21-1	CASSKVGQGNGYTF	.
.	.	TRBJ1-1	TRBV24-1	CATSDFGWVTEEAFF	TGTGCCACCAGTGATTTTGGGTGGGTGACAGAAGAAGCTTTCTTT
.	TRBD1	TRBJ1-6	TRBV4-1	CASSHLGGYSPLHF	TGCGCCAGCAGCCACTTAGGGGGCTATTCACCCCTCCACTTT
.	.	TRBJ2-1	TRBV6-5	CASSSTQAHSYNEQFF	TGTGCCAGCAGTTCCACCCAGGCCCACTCCTACAATGAGCAGTTCTTC
once	.	TRBJ1-2	TRBV11-2	CASSLGQGSIYGYTF	TGTGCCAGCAGCTTAGGCCAGGGGTCGATCTATGGCTACACCTTC
few	.	TRBJ1-1	TRBV18	CASSPYKQDNTEAFF	TGTGCCAGCTCACCATACAAACAGGACAACACTGAAGCTTTCTTT
.	TRBD1	TRBJ2-7	TRBV7-3	CASSPYRDRFYEQYF	TGTGCCAGCAGCCCATACAGGGACAGGTTCTACGAGCAGTACTTC
.	.	TRBJ2-4	TRBV5-6	CASSFRGGTNIQYF	TGTGCCAGCAGCTTTAGGGGAGGAACGAACATTCAGTACTTC
.	TRBD2	TRBJ2-5	TRBV2	CASSEALGLAGETQYF	TGTGCCAGCAGTGAAGCGCTGGGACTAGCGGGCGAGACCCAGTACTTC
.	TRBD2	TRBJ2-5	TRBV7-2	CASSLALAGDQETQYF	TGTGCCAGCAGCTTAGCCCTAGCGGGGGACCAAGAGACCCAGTACTTC
.	.	TRBJ1-6	TRBV4-1	CASSPLGAVNSPLHF	TGCGCCAGCAGCCCCTTGGGGGCAGTTAATTCACCCCTCCACTTT
.	.	TRBJ1-1	TRBV2	CASSDGSASEAFF	TGTGCCAGCAGTGATGGCTCGGCTAGTGAAGCTTTCTTT
.	TRBD1	TRBJ1-6	TRBV19	CASSIAGGANSPLHF	TGTGCCAGTAGTATAGCAGGGGGAGCGAATTCACCCCTCCACTTT